The 8 T cell receptor beta chains reported below all come from one sample, sequenced in a study of tumor-infiltrating lymphocytes in primary liver carcinoma. Between roughly 18 and 30 mg of unsorted bulk tissue served as the source from which RNA and DNA were co-extracted. TCR beta cDNA came from about 500 ng total RNA, primed with a constant-region primer. ARM-PCR, slightly modified, supplied the TCR beta libraries through three nested multiplex PCR rounds. The opening two PCR rounds, about 11 cycles each, paired TRBV1-TRBV30 forward primers with a C-beta reverse primer. TCRdb re-derived calls from the multiplex PCR reads in MiXCR, one entry per CDR3 protein. The sample yields some 180,000 distinct CDR3 sequences, about 82% seen once. Sequencing used tumor tissue from primary liver carcinoma. These receptor sequences come from a man aged 40-50 years with primary liver carcinoma and hepatitis B virus infection.

Remarks on this clonotype: One junction end disagrees with the germline gene, perhaps due to a read error. The J gene is TRBJ2-2, the V gene TRBV6-6, with D possibly TRBD2 on 5 matching bases. Germline V gene data show CDR1 as MNHNY and CDR2 as SVGAGI (reference sequence). There are 14 residues in the CDR3. The CDR3 sequence: CVSIGGPNTGELFF. The CDR3 region has the DNA TGTGTCAGCATTGGCGGGCCGAACACCGGGGAGCTGTTTTTT.

The chain has TRBV10-3 and TRBJ2-1; D gene ambiguous. The CDR3 sequence is 15 residues long. V lost 3 bases and J lost 0, with 9 bases in between. Germline CDR1 and CDR2: ENHRY and SYGVKD. CDR3 coding DNA: TGTGCCATCAGTGATCTAGGGTGCTCCTACAATGAGCAGTTCTTC. Amino acids: CAISDLGCSYNEQFF.

Regarding this clonotype: The germline gene is not matched at one end of the junction; a read error may be the cause. The genes are TRBV6-5 and TRBJ2-7, with D tentatively TRBD1 or TRBD2 (5 bases each). Germline values: CDR1 MNHEY, CDR2 SVGAGI. The CDR3 contains 13 residues. The CDR3 loop reads CASIALVGGEQYF. Written as DNA, the CDR3 is TGTGCTAGCATCGCACTAGTTGGGGGCGAGCAGTACTTC.

The chain recombines TRBV10-3 with TRBJ2-1, with 8 bases lining up with TRBD2. Losses at the gene ends were 8 bases for V and 1 base for J; bases not matched to a gene: 10. CDR1 ENHRY and CDR2 SYGVKD come from the germline V gene. This CDR3 is built from 16 residues. The CDR3 spells CAIAPSASGSYNEQFF. DNA for the CDR3: TGTGCCATCGCCCCGTCGGCTAGCGGGTCCTACAATGAGCAGTTCTTC.

At least ten counts were recorded for this clonotype. The chain carries TRBV28 and TRBJ2-2, with 8 nucleotides matching TRBD1. In germline, CDR1 is MDHEN, CDR2 SYDVKM. V dropped 7 bases and J dropped 1; count of bases not matched to a gene: 8. CDR3 length: 16 residues. CDR3 sequence: CASTPTGTGNTGELFF. The CDR3, as DNA: TGTGCCAGCACCCCCACGGGGACAGGGAACACCGGGGAGCTGTTTTTT.

Note on this clonotype: The conserved final phenylalanine or tryptophan is absent from the CDR3, which likely points to a read error. The J gene is TRBJ1-3, the V gene TRBV29-1, with 7 bases that match TRBD1. The CDR3 totals 13 residues. Germline V gene sequence: CDR1 SQVTM, CDR2 ANQGSEA. J lost 3 bases, V lost 7 bases, and 6 bases had no gene match. The CDR3 bases are TGCAGCGGACAGGGAATATTTGGAAACACCATATATTCT. Translation gives CSGQGIFGNTIYS.

As regards this clonotype: At one of its ends the junction is not consistent with the germline gene, which may arise from a read error. The rearrangement uses TRBV28 and TRBJ2-3; D call uncertain. Germline lookup yields CDR1 MDHEN and CDR2 SYDVKM. The CDR3 totals 14 residues. The CDR3 DNA reads TGTGCCAGGGTATCGTACCTTGATTCTGATACGAAGCATTTT. Residues: CARVSYLDSDTKHF. The full variable domain, completed using reference TRBV28 and TRBJ2-3, is DVKVTQSSRYLVKRTGEKVFLECVQDMDHENMFWYRQDPGLGLRLIYFSYDVKMKEKGDIPEGYSVSREKKERFSLILESASTNQTSMYLCARVSYLDSDTKHFGPGTRLTVL.

On this clonotype: This may stem from a read error, because a much larger clone lies one nucleotide away. J is TRBJ1-4 and V is TRBV7-9; possible D gene TRBD1, 6 bases. The CDR3 totals 16 residues. Trimming stripped 7 bases from V and 5 bases from J, with 20 bases between. Per the germline V gene, CDR1 is SEHNR and CDR2 is FQNEAQ (reference sequence). CDR3 nucleotide sequence: TGTGCCAGCATCGGTTCGTCTTCGGGACAAAATGAAAAACTGTTTTTT. This gives the protein CASIGSSSGQNEKLFF. Full variable domain (rest looked up from reference TRBV7-9 and TRBJ1-4): DTGVSQNPRHKITKRGQNVTFRCDPISEHNRLYWYRQTLGQGPEFLTYFQNEAQLEKSRLLSDRFSAERPKGSFSTLEIQRTEQGDSAMYLCASIGSSSGQNEKLFFGSGTQLSVL.